These 26 T cell receptor beta chains share one sample of origin, sequenced in a study of regulatory T cells in long-lasting Graves disease. Arm-PCR with iRepertoire HTBI primers amplified the CDR3 regions for these TCR beta libraries. TCRdb ran MiXCR on the multiplex PCR reads and lists one entry per CDR3 protein. The table includes around 460,000 distinct CDR3 sequences, approximately 21% detected once. Time point: persistent/refractory GD, antithyroid drugs over 5 years with positive TRAb. TCR sequences were obtained from RNA taken from PBMCs. Sequencing used peripheral blood mononuclear cells (PBMCs), obtained when the disease was refractory, from a patient treated with antithyroid drugs. The receptors come from a female donor with Graves disease.

This clonotype was counted at least ten times. The V and J genes are TRBV5-6 and TRBJ2-2; 7 bases are a match to TRBD1. Germline V gives CDR1 SGHDT, CDR2 YYEEEE. This CDR3 spans 15 amino acids. J gave up 5 bases and V 4 bases, and 8 bases lay outside the gene matches. Here the CDR3 reads CASSTMTGWTGELFF. CDR3 sequence (DNA): TGTGCCAGCAGCACCATGACAGGGTGGACCGGGGAGCTGTTTTTT. The full variable domain, in which reference TRBV5-6 and TRBJ2-2 provide the parts outside the CDR3, is DAGVTQSPTHLIKTRGQQVTLRCSPKSGHDTVSWYQQALGQGPQFIFQYYEEEERQRGNFPDRFSGHQFPNYSSELNVNALLLGDSALYLCASSTMTGWTGELFFGEGSRLTVL.

The rearrangement joins TRBV19 to TRBJ2-2, with a weak D call TRBD1 (6 bases). CDR1 and CDR2 from the germline V gene are LNHDA and SQIVND (reference sequence). V lost 7 bases and J 2 bases, leaving 17 bases between the germline ends. The CDR3 runs 16 residues. The CDR3 bases are TGTGCCAGTACCCTAAGGGGGACGACTAACACCGGGGAGCTGTTTTTT. It translates to CASTLRGTTNTGELFF.

Remarks on this clonotype: Possible read error: a much larger clone is one base away. Without the conserved terminal phenylalanine or tryptophan, this CDR3 likely stems from a read error. The chain couples TRBV11-2 to TRBJ1-2, with D maybe TRBD1 (6 bases). The CDR3 is 13 residues long. Trimming shortened V by 6 bases and J by 7 bases, and 15 bases separated the two germline ends. Germline loops: CDR1 SGHAT, CDR2 FQNNGV. The CDR3 region is CASRTNREGGYTS. CDR3 nucleotide sequence: TGTGCCAGCAGAACCAACAGGGAGGGTGGCTACACCTCC.

The rearrangement links TRBV12-3 or TRBV12-4 to TRBJ1-5, with D possibly TRBD1 on 5 matching bases. This CDR3 contains 12 residues. Trimming pared 7 bases from V and 5 bases from J, leaving 9 bases between. The CDR3 region has the DNA TGTGCCAGCACCGACAGATATCAGCCCCAGCATTTT. This encodes CASTDRYQPQHF.

The gene calls are TRBV11-2 and TRBJ2-1, with a tentative D call TRBD1 (6 bases). V shed 3 bases and J shed 9 bases, with 9 bases lying between them. The CDR3 sequence is 12 residues long. Germline values: CDR1 SGHAT, CDR2 FQNNGV. CDR3 coding DNA: TGTGCCAGCAGCTTCACAGGGATTGAGCAGTTCTTC. It specifies CASSFTGIEQFF.

The CDR3 is CAINGQGTTSTDTQYF. The CDR3 bases are TGTGCCATCAACGGACAGGGCACCACTAGCACAGATACGCAGTATTTT. This sequence joins TRBV10-3 and TRBJ2-3; TRBD1 aligns across 8 bases. This CDR3 region has 16 residues. Germline V lookup: CDR1 ENHRY, CDR2 SYGVKD. J was trimmed by 0 bases and V by 7 bases; bases with no gene match: 9.

The table lists this clonotype with many counts. The CDR3 DNA reads TGTGCCAGCAGCACCGGGACAGGGCCCTACGAGCAGTACTTC. As protein: CASSTGTGPYEQYF. The V call is TRBV11-2, the J call TRBJ2-7; 9 positions agree with TRBD1. V lost 5 bases and J lost 2; bases outside the gene matches: 4. The CDR3 covers 14 residues. CDR1 and CDR2 (germline): SGHAT, FQNNGV.

The sample holds many counts of this clonotype. The V gene is TRBV7-2, the J gene TRBJ1-2, with D unclear. From germline, CDR1 is SGHTA and CDR2 FQGNSA. This CDR3 spans 15 amino acids. Deletions cut 5 bases from V and 2 bases from J, with 15 bases between. In DNA, the CDR3 is TGTGCCAGCAGCCCGGACTCGGGATTCAACTATGGCTACACCTTC. It encodes CASSPDSGFNYGYTF.

This clonotype appeared a few times. The rearrangement links TRBV6-1 to TRBJ2-5, with a tentative D call TRBD1 (5 bases). The CDR3 runs 13 residues. Germline values: CDR1 MNHNS, CDR2 SASEGT. The germline V and J ends were trimmed by 7 bases and 3 bases, with 12 bases remaining between them. The DNA of the CDR3 is TGTGCCAGCACCACGGGCAGGGAAGAGACCCAGTACTTC. The encoded protein is CASTTGREETQYF.

This clonotype has just a few counts. The V call is TRBV28, the J call TRBJ1-6; D is unresolved. The CDR3 spans 16 residues. Germline values: CDR1 MDHEN, CDR2 SYDVKM. Trimming shortened V by 5 bases and J by 4 bases, and 15 bases separated the two germline ends. The DNA for the CDR3 is TGTGCCAGCAGTCGCCTGGGGTCCCTATATAATTCACCCCTCCACTTT. It is translated as CASSRLGSLYNSPLHF.

This clonotype has at least ten counts. The DNA of the CDR3 is TGTGCCAGCACCGACGACAGGGGGAGGTACGAGCAGTACTTC. As protein: CASTDDRGRYEQYF. This chain links TRBV28 with TRBJ2-7; 9 nucleotides agree with TRBD1. The V gene end was trimmed by 7 bases and the J gene end by 4 bases; junction bases not matched to a gene: 8. The length of the CDR3 is 14 residues. CDR1 is MDHEN and CDR2 is SYDVKM in the germline V gene.

This clonotype was counted a few times. The chain links TRBV20-1 to TRBJ2-2; 10 bases match TRBD2. The CDR3 has 15 residues. In germline, CDR1 is DFQATT, CDR2 SNEGSKA (reference sequence). V was clipped by 4 bases and J by 3 bases; unmatched bases: 5. CDR3 region: CSATSGRVDTGELFF. CDR3 coding DNA: TGCAGTGCTACGAGCGGGAGGGTAGACACCGGGGAGCTGTTTTTT.

The rearrangement links TRBV19 to TRBJ2-7, with TRBD2 matching 9 bases. The CDR3 has 14 amino acids. The J segment lost 6 bases and the V segment lost 7 bases, leaving 10 bases of the junction unmatched. Germline V lookup: CDR1 LNHDA, CDR2 SQIVND (reference sequence). The CDR3 DNA sequence: TGTGCCAGTAAATCGCGGGGGGGTATTGGCGAGCAGTACTTC. Its protein product is CASKSRGGIGEQYF.

Ten or more counts support this clonotype. The chain joins TRBV28 to TRBJ1-6; the D gene is possibly TRBD1 (5 bases). Germline-derived CDR1 and CDR2 are MDHEN and SYDVKM. Trimming took off 7 bases at V and 10 bases at J, with 20 bases between the two ends. The CDR3 totals 15 residues. CDR3 DNA sequence: TGTGCCAGCACCCACAGGAGGGGAGGGTACTCACCCCTCCACTTT. It specifies CASTHRRGGYSPLHF.

This clonotype has more than one count but fewer than ten. V gene TRBV24-1 combines with J gene TRBJ1-5, with D tentatively TRBD1 (6 bases). CDR3 length: 18 amino acids. V was trimmed by 1 base and J by 2 bases, leaving 17 bases between them. Germline V gene lookup returns CDR1 KGHDR and CDR2 SFDVKD. The CDR3 DNA follows: TGTGCCACCAGTGATTTCCCGAGGGGGATCCGTCGCAATCAGCCCCAGCATTTT. It specifies CATSDFPRGIRRNQPQHF.

For the CDR3, the DNA is TGTGCCAGCCGGGACCTTCGGTCGGGCTACACCTTC. The encoded protein is CASRDLRSGYTF. The genes are TRBV6-4 and TRBJ1-2; D possibly corresponds to TRBD1 (5 bases). The CDR3 sequence is 12 residues long. Trimming took 8 bases from V and 8 from J, leaving 15 bases between them. Per germline, CDR1 MRHNA and CDR2 SNTAGT.

This clonotype was seen repeatedly, ten times or more. The CDR3, as DNA: TGTGCCAGCAGCTTAGTGGGGGTCAGCTCTGGGGCCAACGTCCTGACTTTC. Protein: CASSLVGVSSGANVLTF. This chain uses TRBV7-2 with TRBJ2-6; D assignment may be TRBD1 or TRBD2 (5 bases each). The CDR3 is made up of 17 amino acids. Germline loops: CDR1 SGHTA, CDR2 FQGNSA. V was trimmed by 1 base and J by 0 bases, leaving 10 bases between them.

A single count supports this clonotype. The J gene is TRBJ1-2, the V gene TRBV7-9; D call uncertain. The CDR3 is made up of 13 amino acids. V gave up 3 bases and J gave up 8 bases, with 13 bases separating them. Germline loops: CDR1 SEHNR, CDR2 FQNEAQ (reference sequence). CDR3 DNA sequence: TGTGCCAGCAGCTTGGATCCAGGAGAGGGCTACACCTTC. Its protein product is CASSLDPGEGYTF.

This clonotype has ten or more counts. The chain recombines TRBV2 with TRBJ1-6; 9 nucleotides match TRBD1. The CDR3 loop spans 15 amino acids. V shed 5 bases, J shed 7 bases, and the junction held 6 bases outside the gene matches. CDR1 SNHLY and CDR2 FYNNEI come from the germline V gene. The CDR3 sequence is CASSITGQGNSPLHF. The CDR3 DNA sequence: TGTGCCAGCAGTATAACGGGACAGGGCAATTCACCCCTCCACTTT.

This clonotype was observed at least ten times. The chain recombines TRBV20-1 with TRBJ2-5, with TRBD2 matching 8 bases. Germline-derived CDR1 and CDR2 are DFQATT and SNEGSKA (reference sequence). CDR3 length: 14 amino acids. V dropped 6 bases and J dropped 2; count of bases not matched to a gene: 8. CDR3 residues: CSANRGGPQETQYF. The CDR3 bases are TGCAGTGCGAACCGGGGGGGCCCTCAAGAGACCCAGTACTTC.

This clonotype was seen a handful of times. V usage is TRBV4-3 and J usage is TRBJ2-7; TRBD1 matches at 12 bases. V shed 3 bases and J 4 bases; nucleotides not matched to a gene: 4. Germline V lookup: CDR1 LGHNA, CDR2 YSLEER. This CDR3 comprises 15 residues. The CDR3 bases are TGCGCCAGCAGCCAGGGGGACAGGGGGCCTTACGAGCAGTACTTC. Encoded protein: CASSQGDRGPYEQYF.

The chain carries TRBV11-2 and TRBJ2-3; D not certain. Germline CDR1 reads SGHAT; CDR2 reads FQNNGV. The V end lost 3 bases, the J end lost 6 bases, and 13 bases lay between the germline ends. The CDR3 has 14 residues. CDR3: CASSLGLESDTQYF. DNA for the CDR3: TGTGCCAGCAGCTTGGGTTTGGAATCGGATACGCAGTATTTT.

This clonotype has ten or more counts. As DNA, the CDR3 is TGTGCCAGCAGTTTATTAGTGAATGAGCAGTTCTTC. It translates to CASSLLVNEQFF. The genes are TRBV2 and TRBJ2-1, with D hard to call. Germline V lookup: CDR1 SNHLY, CDR2 FYNNEI. The length of the CDR3 is 12 residues. Deletions cut 5 bases from V and 7 bases from J, with 9 bases between.

This clonotype has just a few counts. The chain is built from TRBV20-1 and TRBJ2-7; 7 bases align to TRBD1. This CDR3 has 16 amino acids. V was pared by 2 bases and J by 6 bases, with 16 bases of the junction left unmatched. CDR1 is DFQATT, CDR2 SNEGSKA, per germline (reference sequence). The CDR3 sequence: CSARPPTHPRGSEQYF. DNA of the CDR3: TGCAGTGCTAGACCTCCCACCCACCCCAGGGGGAGCGAGCAGTACTTC.

This clonotype was detected only a few times. V is TRBV6-1 and J is TRBJ1-1, with D hard to call. The V gene lost 6 bases and the J gene lost 5 bases, with 22 bases spanning the gap. The CDR3 runs 16 residues. CDR1 and CDR2 (germline): MNHNS, SASEGT. The CDR3 reads CASSLGLGVPNTEAFF. In DNA, the CDR3 is TGTGCCAGCAGCTTAGGACTAGGAGTACCCAATACTGAAGCTTTCTTT.

This clonotype has a handful of counts. This chain joins TRBV6-1 and TRBJ2-7; tentative D call: TRBD1 (5 bases). The CDR3 contains 13 residues. Germline V gene data show CDR1 as MNHNS and CDR2 as SASEGT. Trimming stripped 5 bases from V and 6 bases from J, with 14 bases between. CDR3 protein: CASSQPTEVEQYF. The CDR3 DNA is TGTGCCAGCAGTCAACCGACAGAGGTCGAGCAGTACTTC.